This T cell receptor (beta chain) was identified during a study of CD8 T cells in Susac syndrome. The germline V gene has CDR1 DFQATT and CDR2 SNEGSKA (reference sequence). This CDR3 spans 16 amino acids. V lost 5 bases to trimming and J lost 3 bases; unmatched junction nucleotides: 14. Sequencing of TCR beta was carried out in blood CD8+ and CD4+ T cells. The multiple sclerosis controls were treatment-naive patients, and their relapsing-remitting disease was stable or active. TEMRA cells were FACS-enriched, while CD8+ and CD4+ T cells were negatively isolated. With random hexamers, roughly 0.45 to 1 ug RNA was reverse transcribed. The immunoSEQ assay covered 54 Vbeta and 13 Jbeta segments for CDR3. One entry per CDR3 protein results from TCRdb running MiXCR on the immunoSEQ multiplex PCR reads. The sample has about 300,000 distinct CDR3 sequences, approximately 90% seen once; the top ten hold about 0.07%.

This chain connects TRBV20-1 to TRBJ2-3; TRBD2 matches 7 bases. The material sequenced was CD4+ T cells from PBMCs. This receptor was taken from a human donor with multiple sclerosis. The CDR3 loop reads CSASLPGAGRTDTQYF. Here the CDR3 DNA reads TGCAGTGCTTCCCTACCCGGAGCGGGAAGAACAGATACGCAGTATTTT.